These T cell receptor beta chains were read from a single sample in a study of blood T cell repertoires in COVID-19. Sequenced by immunoSEQ multiplex PCR; TCRdb stores in-frame clones only, minus some. Among about 170,000 clones listed, around 81% were seen once. The sequenced sample consisted of peripheral blood. Every receptor here comes from a woman of 80 years or more with COVID-19, enrolled during active disease. Both conserved end residues are part of each CDR3. A D gene is named only where the DNA matches it firmly. The size field is filled for only some rows; it gives once, few, many or a size class.

V: TRBV7-6
J: TRBJ1-3
size: .
D: .
DNA: TGTGCCAGCAGCTTAGGCGGCTACTCTGGAAACACCATATATTTT
CDR3: CASSLGGYSGNTIYF

V: TRBV12-2
J: TRBJ2-7
size: once
D: .
DNA: TGTGCAAGTCGCCCGACTCACCCCCAGCGGCGCTCCTACGAGCAGTACTTC
CDR3: CASRPTHPQRRSYEQYF

V: TRBV7-9
J: TRBJ1-2
size: .
D: .
DNA: TGTGCCAGCAGCCCGACAGTCGGTCTGGGTGGCTACACCTTC
CDR3: CASSPTVGLGGYTF

V: TRBV28
J: TRBJ2-3
size: .
D: .
DNA: TGTGCCAGCAGACCCCGTGGGGAGGCGGGGGATACGCAGTATTTT
CDR3: CASRPRGEAGDTQYF

V: TRBV12-3/TRBV12-4
J: TRBJ1-4
size: .
D: .
DNA: TGTGCCAGCAGTCCCGGGGAAGAAAAACTGTTTTTT
CDR3: CASSPGEEKLFF

V: TRBV20-1
J: TRBJ1-2
size: .
D: TRBD1
DNA: TGCAGTGCTAGTCAGGGGGCGTTATCCCTTGGCTACACCTTC
CDR3: CSASQGALSLGYTF

V: TRBV28
J: TRBJ2-1
size: .
D: TRBD2
DNA: TGTGCCATCCCTCGGGCGGGAGGGCCCTACAATGAGCAGTTCTTC
CDR3: CAIPRAGGPYNEQFF

V: TRBV5-4
J: TRBJ2-1
size: .
D: .
DNA: TGTGCCAGCAGCTTGTATGGGAGGCGTATAGACAATGAGCAGTTCTTC
CDR3: CASSLYGRRIDNEQFF

V: TRBV6-5
J: TRBJ1-1
size: .
D: .
DNA: TGTGCCAGCAGCCTCCGGGACACGCTGAACACTGAAGCTTTCTTT
CDR3: CASSLRDTLNTEAFF

V: TRBV5-4
J: TRBJ1-5
size: .
D: .
DNA: TGTGCCAGCAGCCCATTAGACATCCGGCCCCAGCATTTT
CDR3: CASSPLDIRPQHF

V: TRBV5-1
J: TRBJ1-6
size: .
D: TRBD1
DNA: TGCGCCAGCAGCTCCGGACAGGGTAATAATTCACCCCTCCACTTT
CDR3: CASSSGQGNNSPLHF

V: TRBV5-1
J: TRBJ1-3
size: .
D: TRBD1
DNA: TGCGCCAGCAGCCCTCGTCCGGGACAGGGGCACTCTGGAAACACCATATATTTT
CDR3: CASSPRPGQGHSGNTIYF

V: TRBV5-4
J: TRBJ2-1
size: .
D: .
DNA: TGTGCCAGCAGCGCTGAAGTCGGTGAGAAGTTCTTC
CDR3: CASSAEVGEKFF

V: TRBV28
J: TRBJ2-5
size: .
D: TRBD2
DNA: TGTGCCAGCAGTTTATCCCGACTAGCGTCTTACCAAGAGACCCAGTACTTC
CDR3: CASSLSRLASYQETQYF

V: TRBV24-1
J: TRBJ2-3
size: .
D: .
DNA: TGTGCCACCAGTGTAAGCACAGATACGCAGTATTTT
CDR3: CATSVSTDTQYF

V: TRBV19
J: TRBJ1-3
size: .
D: TRBD1
DNA: TGTGCCACCGCGCACCGGACAGGAAGAAACACCATATATTTT
CDR3: CATAHRTGRNTIYF

V: TRBV6-5
J: TRBJ2-7
size: .
D: .
DNA: TGTGCCGGGTCCACGAGGGCTCGAAGCTACGAGCAGTACTTC
CDR3: CAGSTRARSYEQYF

V: TRBV5-1
J: TRBJ2-5
size: .
D: TRBD2
DNA: TGCGCCAGCAGCTTTATAGCGGGAGCCCAAGAGACCCAGTACTTC
CDR3: CASSFIAGAQETQYF